This T cell receptor (beta chain) was recorded in a study of cytomegalovirus exposure and HLA in healthy donors. The wider study: When fewer than 400 donors were genotyped, roughly four fifths of them were found to fall in the Caucasian-associated ancestry cluster. Study outcomes and limitations: Donor immune exposure was known only as CMV serostatus. A later analysis found TCR association rates differed by HLA locus, highest for DRB1 and lowest for HLA-C.

Germline CDR1 SGHRS, CDR2 YFSETQ. This CDR3 contains 13 residues. V was trimmed by 7 bases and J by 2 bases, leaving 11 bases between them. As regards this clone: Its specificity is unknown.

The PCR ran on 60 Vbeta and 13 Jbeta primers. Assay used: immunoSEQ multiplex PCR; TCRdb lists only in-frame clones, some missing. The sample lists 150,000 to 200,000 clones; 81% were seen once. Sequenced material: PBMCs. The receptor's source is a woman in her late teens or twenties in good health and CMV-seropositive. The V gene is TRBV5-1, the J gene TRBJ2-3, with a possible D match to TRBD2 (5 bases). CDR3 DNA: TGCGCCAGCGGACTGTTAGACACAGATACGCAGTATTTT. It is translated as CASGLLDTDTQYF. Filled out from reference TRBV5-1 and TRBJ2-3, the complete variable domain reads KAGVTQTPRYLIKTRGQQVTLSCSPISGHRSVSWYQQTPGQGLQFLFEYFSETQRNKGNFPGRFSGRQFSNSRSEMNVSTLELGDSALYLCASGLLDTDTQYFGPGTRLTVL.